This T cell receptor (beta chain) comes out of a study of type 1 and type 2 diabetes patients. Study-wide findings and caveats: A median of one highly-expanded CD4+ clone, covering around 4% of reads, occurred in type 2 diabetes.

The PCR template was genomic DNA. A primer set of 30 forward and 13 reverse primers amplified the CDR3. TCRdb passed the multiplex PCR reads through MiXCR, listing each CDR3 protein once. Among 250,000 or so distinct CDR3 sequences listed, more than 40% were seen once. The germline V and J ends were trimmed by 5 bases and 2 bases, with 7 bases remaining between them. Germline CDR1 is SGHAT and CDR2 is FQDESV (reference sequence). The length of the CDR3 is 14 residues. Concerning this clonotype itself: The antigen is unknown.

The specimen sequenced was peripheral blood mononuclear cells (PBMCs). This clonotype was obtained from a man aged 18 to 30 with type 2 diabetes. The chain links TRBV11-1 to TRBJ2-6; maybe TRBD1 (5 bases). CDR3 sequence (DNA): TGTGCCAGCAGCCCACAGGCTGGGGCCAACGTCCTGACTTTC. Its translation: CASSPQAGANVLTF.